Listed here are 16 T cell receptor beta chains from one sample, sequenced in a study of radiation and T cells in renal cell carcinoma (dated by TCRdb to the early 2020s). Preparation of the library involved the immunoSEQ multiplex PCR assay. Sourced from immuneACCESS, this table was stored by TCRdb with only in-frame sequences that have V and J called. A share of the clones is absent; for the studies checked, an unresolved V gene accounts for under half, and the remainder has no known explanation. This sample has roughly 58,000 clones in its table, and over 60% of those were observed once. The ten largest clones represent roughly 7.5% of the sample. This sample's time point label indicates: blood 4 weeks post-SBRT, at nephrectomy. Explained via the paper, the treatment or condition label denotes: 15 Gy SBRT to primary tumor, nephrectomy 4 weeks later. The sequenced sample was blood, obtained from a patient whose treatment included radiotherapy and nephrectomy. Receptors originate from a man aged 55 to 70 with renal cell carcinoma.

This clone was seen ten or more times. Other DNA sequences in this specimen translate into the identical CDR3. The chain has TRBV29-1 and TRBJ2-5; possibly TRBD1 for D (5 bases). This CDR3 has 13 amino acids. Germline V CDR1 and CDR2: SQVTM, ANQGSEA. V shed 3 bases and J shed 4 bases, with 12 bases lying between them. CDR3 loop: CSVDGQGGETQYF. In nucleotides, the CDR3 is TGCAGCGTTGACGGGCAGGGTGGAGAGACCCAGTACTTC.

As to this clone: At one end, the junction sequence differs from germline, possibly due to a read error. This rearrangement joins TRBV7-2 to TRBJ1-3; possible D gene TRBD1, 5 bases. CDR3 size: 15 residues. Germline V gene lookup returns CDR1 SGHTA and CDR2 FQGNSA. CDR3 protein: CASSNIGTSGNTIYF. In DNA, the CDR3 is TGTGCCAGCAGCAATATCGGGACCTCTGGGAACACCATATATTTT.

The CDR3 coding sequence is TGCGCCAGCAGTTTGGACACCGAGAACACTGAAGCTTTCTTT. It codes for CASSLDTENTEAFF. J is TRBJ1-1 and V is TRBV10-1; possibly TRBD1 for D (5 bases). The CDR3 runs to 14 residues. The germline CDR1 and CDR2 sequences are WNHNN and SYGVQD (reference sequence). V lost 5 bases and J 1 base, leaving 11 bases between the germline ends.

This clone came up once. Written as DNA, the CDR3 is TGTGCCAGCAGCCCAAGGACAGGGGCCTACAATGAGCAGTTCTTC. Its protein product is CASSPRTGAYNEQFF. The V gene is TRBV5-6, the J gene TRBJ2-1, with 9 nucleotides matching TRBD1. Germline CDR1 and CDR2: SGHDT and YYEEEE. This CDR3 spans 15 amino acids. V gave up 4 bases and J gave up 2 bases; unmatched junction bases: 4.

The genes are TRBV4-1 and TRBJ2-3; tentatively, D is TRBD2 (5 bases). This CDR3 region has 15 residues. With 0 bases removed from V and 4 bases from J, the gap between germline ends came to 11 bases. The germline V gene encodes CDR1 MGHRA and CDR2 YSYEKL. CDR3 DNA sequence: TGCGCCAGCAGCCAAGAAAGCAGGAGGCCAGATACGCAGTATTTT. Its protein product is CASSQESRRPDTQYF.

About this clone itself: This CDR3 is missing its conserved last phenylalanine or tryptophan, likely due to a read error. V and J are TRBV6-5 and TRBJ1-1; D call uncertain. V was cut by 6 bases and J by 5 bases, with 7 bases left in between. CDR1 is MNHEY and CDR2 is SVGAGI in the germline V gene. This CDR3 has 11 amino acids. CDR3: CASSDGTEAFL. The CDR3 DNA is TGTGCCAGCAGCGACGGGACTGAAGCTTTCCTT.

The J gene is TRBJ2-5, the V gene TRBV19, with D maybe TRBD2 (6 bases). The CDR3 is 14 residues long. CDR1 and CDR2 (germline): LNHDA, SQIVND (reference sequence). Deletions cut 5 bases from V and 2 bases from J, with 12 bases between. The CDR3 nucleotides are TGTGCCAGTAGTGACCGGGACTTTCAAGAGACCCAGTACTTC. Protein: CASSDRDFQETQYF.

The rearrangement uses TRBV13 and TRBJ1-1, with no clear D. The CDR3 contains 13 residues. CDR1 and CDR2 from the germline V gene are PRHDT and FYEKMQ (reference sequence). V lost 5 bases and J 1 base, leaving 8 bases between the germline ends. DNA for the CDR3: TGTGCCAGCAGCCCGCGAGAGAACACTGAAGCTTTCTTT. Its translation is CASSPRENTEAFF.

The rearrangement links TRBV7-5 to TRBJ2-7; the D segment call TRBD2 is taken from the table without a DNA check. TRBV7-5 is shown as a pseudogene. The CDR3 loop spans 16 amino acids. CDR3 nucleotides: TGTGTCAGAAGCTTAGTAAGCTGGTGGGGTTCGTGGGAGCAGTACGTC. It specifies CVRSLVSWWGSWEQYV.

In this sample, this clone turned up a few times. This chain uses TRBV6-6 with TRBJ2-7; TRBD1 matches 11 bases. V shed 4 bases, J shed 4 bases, and the junction held 6 bases outside the gene matches. CDR1 is MNHNY and CDR2 is SVGAGI in the germline V gene (reference sequence). The length of the CDR3 is 15 residues. CDR3 residues: CASSSPGQGVYEQYF. The CDR3, as DNA: TGTGCCAGCAGTTCCCCGGGACAGGGGGTTTACGAGCAGTACTTC.

The chain links TRBV7-9 to TRBJ1-2; 7 bases agree with TRBD1. In germline, CDR1 is SEHNR, CDR2 FQNEAQ (reference sequence). The trim removed 5 bases at V and 3 bases at J, leaving 6 bases unmatched. The CDR3 contains 14 residues. The CDR3 protein is CASSQRQGDYGYTF. CDR3 nucleotide sequence: TGTGCCAGCAGCCAACGACAGGGAGACTATGGCTACACCTTC.

The genes are TRBV6-5 and TRBJ2-1; the match to TRBD1 covers 9 bases. The CDR3 has 13 residues. Germline CDR1 and CDR2: MNHEY and SVGAGI. J gave up 8 bases and V 6 bases, and 5 bases lay outside the gene matches. This CDR3 is CASSGDRGDEQFF. The CDR3 DNA sequence: TGTGCCAGCAGCGGTGACAGGGGGGATGAGCAGTTCTTC.

For the CDR3, the DNA is TGTGCCAGTACCCCGGGACAGGGGGTATTGCCCCAGCATTTT. Translated, it gives CASTPGQGVLPQHF. The chain is built from TRBV19 and TRBJ1-5, with TRBD1 matching over 11 bases. In germline, CDR1 is LNHDA, CDR2 SQIVND (reference sequence). The CDR3 totals 14 residues. The J segment lost 9 bases and the V segment lost 7 bases, leaving 8 bases of the junction unmatched.

There are a few counts of this clone. The same CDR3 can be traced to other DNA sequences in this sample. This chain uses TRBV9 with TRBJ1-1, with D possibly matching TRBD1 (6 bases). The CDR3 is 13 residues long. CDR1 SGDLS and CDR2 YYNGEE come from the germline V gene. Trimming removed 0 bases from V and 3 bases from J, with 6 bases in between. In DNA, the CDR3 is TGTGCCAGCAGCGTAGCAGGGGACACTGAAGCTTTCTTT. Amino acid sequence: CASSVAGDTEAFF.

The chain combines TRBV7-8 with TRBJ2-1; 12 bases agree with TRBD2. This CDR3 is 18 amino acids long. V trimming: 5 bases; J trimming: 5 bases; junction bases outside the gene matches: 13. Germline CDR1 and CDR2: SGHVS and FQNEAQ. Here the CDR3 DNA reads TGTGCCAGCAGCCGTCGACTAGCGGGGGCCTCGCGGGACAATGAGCAGTTCTTC. Translating it yields CASSRRLAGASRDNEQFF.

The chain combines TRBV28 with TRBJ1-2, with no clear D. V was clipped by 2 bases and J by 2 bases, with 12 bases between them. CDR3 size: 15 residues. Germline CDR1 reads MDHEN; CDR2 reads SYDVKM. CDR3 sequence: CASSLVGPVNYGYTF. The CDR3 nucleotides read TGTGCCAGCAGTTTAGTAGGGCCGGTGAACTATGGCTACACCTTC.